Below, 21 T cell receptor beta chains from the same sample are listed, as sequenced in a study of early stage breast cancer tumors (dated by TCRdb to between 2016 and 2019). The library was obtained by the immunoSEQ multiplex PCR assay. TCRdb holds this immuneACCESS table with in-frame rearrangements only. Some clones are missing; in checked studies, unresolved V genes explain under half, and the rest has no known cause. For this sample the table gives tens of thousands of clones, of which around 53% were detected only once. The top ten constitute around 9% of the sample. Sequences were obtained from breast tumor tissue. Source of these receptors: a person aged 45-65 years with breast cancer.

This clone turned up a few times. J is TRBJ2-7 and V is TRBV5-1; D might be TRBD1 (5 bases). The V gene's germline CDR1 is SGHRS and CDR2 YFSETQ. This CDR3 is built from 15 residues. V lost 4 bases to trimming and J lost 3 bases, with 17 bases between them. CDR3 residues: CASSPRQGNSYEQYF. The CDR3, as DNA: TGCGCCAGCAGCCCTCGGCAGGGAAACAGCTACGAGCAGTACTTC.

A word on this clone: Other DNA sequences from this sample encode an identical CDR3 as well. This rearrangement joins TRBV7-6 to TRBJ2-7; TRBD2 matches at 9 bases. The germline gives CDR1 SGHVS, CDR2 FNYEAQ. V was clipped by 1 base and J by 5 bases; unmatched bases: 9. This CDR3 spans 16 amino acids. Here the CDR3 DNA reads TGTGCCAGCAGCTTAGGAGGCGGGAGGGCCTTGGACGAGCAGTACTTC. It yields the protein CASSLGGGRALDEQYF.

This clone was seen once. CDR3 residues: CATGGRDRKPDTQYF. CDR3 in DNA: TGTGCCACCGGGGGCCGGGACCGAAAACCGGATACGCAGTATTTT. The rearrangement uses TRBV15 and TRBJ2-3, with a possible D match to TRBD1 (6 bases). There are 15 residues in the CDR3. V was clipped by 8 bases and J by 6 bases, with 21 bases between them. Per the germline V gene, CDR1 is LNHNV and CDR2 is YYDKDF (reference sequence).

This chain links TRBV19 with TRBJ2-1, with D possibly TRBD2 on 5 matching bases. V was cut by 2 bases and J by 0 bases, with 11 bases left in between. Germline V gene lookup returns CDR1 LNHDA and CDR2 SQIVND (reference sequence). This CDR3 has 16 amino acids. This CDR3 is CASSINGDSSYNEQFF. As DNA, the CDR3 is TGTGCCAGTAGTATAAACGGGGATAGCTCCTACAATGAGCAGTTCTTC.

This clone was recorded only once. This chain links TRBV19 with TRBJ2-2, with D perhaps matching TRBD1 or TRBD2 (6 bases each). CDR3 length equals 15 residues. The germline gives CDR1 LNHDA, CDR2 SQIVND (reference sequence). Trimming left V 4 bases short and J 3 bases short, with 12 bases between. This CDR3 reads CASSKEGVDTGELFF. The CDR3 coding sequence is TGTGCCAGTAGTAAGGAGGGGGTGGACACCGGGGAGCTGTTTTTT.

The CDR3 nucleotides read TGTGCCAGCAGTCCCGGACTAGCGGGAACCTACGAGCAGTACTTC. It translates to CASSPGLAGTYEQYF. The chain is built from TRBV28 and TRBJ2-7, with 12 bases fitting TRBD2. Unmatched junction bases numbered 4, after V lost 5 bases and J lost 2 bases. Looked up from germline, CDR1 is MDHEN and CDR2 is SYDVKM. The CDR3 covers 15 residues.

The rearrangement uses TRBV29-1 and TRBJ2-1; TRBD1 aligns across 8 bases. Germline-derived CDR1 and CDR2 are SQVTM and ANQGSEA. V dropped 6 bases and J dropped 1; count of bases not matched to a gene: 8. This CDR3 is built from 15 residues. In DNA form, the CDR3 reads TGCAGCGTCGAGCGGCGGGACAGGTCCTACAATGAGCAGTTCTTC. It specifies CSVERRDRSYNEQFF.

This clone was recorded a few times. This chain links TRBV2 with TRBJ2-7, with a weak D call TRBD1 (6 bases). The CDR3 has 13 amino acids. CDR1 SNHLY and CDR2 FYNNEI come from the germline V gene. Trimming stripped 7 bases from V and 5 bases from J, with 15 bases between. The CDR3 is CASKQGDVDEQYF. For the CDR3, the DNA is TGTGCCAGCAAACAGGGTGATGTCGACGAGCAGTACTTC. The variable domain in full, with the rest retrieved from reference TRBV2 and TRBJ2-7, is EPEVTQTPSHQVTQMGQEVILRCVPISNHLYFYWYRQILGQKVEFLVSFYNNEISEKSEIFDDQFSVERPDGSNFTLKIRSTKLEDSAMYFCASKQGDVDEQYFGPGTRLTVT.

The CDR3 loop reads CAISESRASGDNNEQFF. Here the CDR3 DNA reads TGTGCCATCAGTGAGTCGAGGGCTAGCGGAGACAACAATGAGCAGTTCTTC. The V gene is TRBV10-3, the J gene TRBJ2-1, with 7 bases that match TRBD2. The germline V gene encodes CDR1 ENHRY and CDR2 SYGVKD. This CDR3 has 17 amino acids. Trimming cost V 0 bases and J 5 bases; bases outside gene matches: 10.

The chain recombines TRBV11-2 with TRBJ1-2, with D possibly matching TRBD1 (6 bases). There are 13 residues in the CDR3. V shed 4 bases and J shed 7 bases, with 13 bases lying between them. The V gene's germline CDR1 is SGHAT and CDR2 FQNNGV. The CDR3 DNA follows: TGTGCCAGCAGCTCTACAGGGAGATTTGGCTACACCTTC. Translated: CASSSTGRFGYTF.

This clone has only a few counts. The V and J genes are TRBV27 and TRBJ2-7, with a possible D match to TRBD1 (5 bases). Germline loops: CDR1 MNHEY, CDR2 SMNVEV (reference sequence). Trimming removed 3 bases at V and 3 bases at J, with 9 bases between. This CDR3 has 13 amino acids. The CDR3 DNA follows: TGTGCCAGCAGTTTTGGGGCTGGCTACGAGCAGTACTTC. Amino acids: CASSFGAGYEQYF.

This chain uses TRBV5-6 with TRBJ2-1; 8 positions match TRBD2. The CDR3 length is 18 residues. CDR1 and CDR2 (germline): SGHDT, YYEEEE. The trim removed 0 bases at V and 0 bases at J, leaving 8 bases unmatched. Written as DNA, the CDR3 is TGTGCCAGCAGCTTGGCGGGGGGCAGCGGGAGCTCCTACAATGAGCAGTTCTTC. It specifies CASSLAGGSGSSYNEQFF.

This clone showed up just a few times. This rearrangement joins TRBV29-1 to TRBJ1-4; D is ambiguous. CDR3 length: 14 residues. Trimming stripped 0 bases from V and 8 bases from J, with 13 bases between. The germline V gene encodes CDR1 SQVTM and CDR2 ANQGSEA. This CDR3 is CSVEDPGQREKLFF. The DNA of the CDR3 is TGCAGCGTTGAAGATCCGGGCCAAAGAGAAAAACTGTTTTTT. Filled out from reference TRBV29-1 and TRBJ1-4, the complete variable domain reads SAVISQKPSRDICQRGTSLTIQCQVDSQVTMMFWYRQQPGQSLTLIATANQGSEATYESGFVIDKFPISRPNLTFSTLTVSNMSPEDSSIYLCSVEDPGQREKLFFGSGTQLSVL.

V gene TRBV28 combines with J gene TRBJ2-1, with TRBD1 matching 8 bases. Unmatched junction bases numbered 7, after V lost 6 bases and J lost 0 bases. This CDR3 contains 16 residues. CDR1 and CDR2 (germline): MDHEN, SYDVKM. The DNA for the CDR3 is TGTGCCAGCAGAGCAGGGGGCTCGAGCTCCTACAATGAGCAGTTCTTC. The encoded protein is CASRAGGSSSYNEQFF.

The chain recombines TRBV2 with TRBJ2-3, with a weak D call TRBD1 (5 bases). The ends were cut back, 5 bases at V and 8 bases at J, with 17 bases in the middle. This CDR3 region has 14 residues. CDR1 is SNHLY, CDR2 FYNNEI, per germline. The CDR3 sequence: CASSLPTPGSTQYF. The CDR3 DNA is TGTGCCAGCAGTCTACCCACTCCAGGGTCTACGCAGTATTTT. Combining the CDR3 with reference TRBV2 and TRBJ2-3 gives the whole variable domain EPEVTQTPSHQVTQMGQEVILRCVPISNHLYFYWYRQILGQKVEFLVSFYNNEISEKSEIFDDQFSVERPDGSNFTLKIRSTKLEDSAMYFCASSLPTPGSTQYFGPGTRLTVL.

This chain uses TRBV19 with TRBJ1-4, with 8 positions matching TRBD1. Germline CDR1 reads LNHDA; CDR2 reads SQIVND (reference sequence). V lost 7 bases to trimming and J lost 8 bases; unmatched junction nucleotides: 15. This CDR3 region has 16 residues. The CDR3 bases are TGTGCCAGTACCCCTTCGGGGGACAGGTGGGCAGAAAAACTGTTTTTT. Residues: CASTPSGDRWAEKLFF.

By share, this clone ranks as medium-sized (0.01 to 0.1%). V gene TRBV19 combines with J gene TRBJ1-2; D remains ambiguous. Germline V lookup: CDR1 LNHDA, CDR2 SQIVND (reference sequence). The CDR3 runs to 14 residues. V was cut by 5 bases and J by 2 bases, with 12 bases left in between. Here the CDR3 reads CASSVSTDNYGYTF. The CDR3 bases are TGTGCCAGTAGTGTTTCAACAGACAACTATGGCTACACCTTC.

V gene TRBV6-1 combines with J gene TRBJ1-1, with TRBD1 as a possible D gene (5 bases). V lost 2 bases and J 10 bases, leaving 14 bases between the germline ends. The CDR3 runs to 13 residues. In germline, CDR1 is MNHNS, CDR2 SASEGT. For the CDR3, the DNA is TGTGCCAGCAGTGAAAGAGGGGCCCTTGCAGCTTTCTTT. It is translated as CASSERGALAAFF.

The chain uses TRBV19 and TRBJ2-2; D is unresolved. CDR1 LNHDA and CDR2 SQIVND come from the germline V gene (reference sequence). This CDR3 contains 13 residues. V dropped 4 bases and J dropped 1 base, with 4 bases sitting between them. The CDR3 nucleotides read TGTGCCAGTAGTAAGGTGAACACCGGGGAGCTGTTTTTT. As protein: CASSKVNTGELFF.

The V and J genes are TRBV30 and TRBJ2-2; D unresolved. Per the germline V gene, CDR1 is GTSNPN and CDR2 is SVGIG (reference sequence). V was shortened by 4 bases and J by 3 bases, with 9 bases between the two germline ends. CDR3 length equals 13 residues. The CDR3 region has the DNA TGTGCCTGGAACTCAGCCTACACCGGGGAGCTGTTTTTT. Encoded protein: CAWNSAYTGELFF.

This clone is medium-sized (0.01 to 0.1%). The V call is TRBV5-1, the J call TRBJ1-4; D gene unclear. Trimming removed 0 bases from V and 4 bases from J, with 10 bases in between. This CDR3 comprises 15 residues. Per germline, CDR1 SGHRS and CDR2 YFSETQ. The CDR3, as DNA: TGCGCCAGCAGCTTGGACGTCAGGAGTAATGAAAAACTGTTTTTT. Protein: CASSLDVRSNEKLFF.